This entry is about one T cell receptor (beta chain). Its antigen is as yet unknown. The sample has other DNA sequences that encode this CDR3 too. The data are from a study of CD8+ T cells in alopecia areata. General study results and limits: Tofacitinib significantly decreased scalp clonality and expanded CD8+ clones among top 100. Relative to normal scalp, lesional scalp, especially alopecia totalis/universalis, showed higher clonality.

The CDR3 totals 13 residues. Germline assignment: CDR1 SNHLY and CDR2 FYNNEI. Trimming took 6 bases from V and 1 from J, leaving 8 bases between them. RNA was isolated and reverse transcribed to cDNA, the sequencing template. Method: immunoSEQ multiplex PCR; TCRdb's copy keeps in-frame clones and lacks some. The sample has about 220,000 clones, under 60% seen once. Treatment denoted: oral pan-JAK inhibitor, 5-10 mg twice daily. Alopecia areata patients had lesional scalp punch biopsies and peripheral blood taken from them. V gene TRBV2 combines with J gene TRBJ2-3; TRBD1 or TRBD2 may be the D gene (5 bases each). The origin of this receptor is a human donor with alopecia areata. Material: CD4+ T cells sorted from blood, obtained at week 4, from a patient treated with tofacitinib. The CDR3 loop is CASRLGGTDTQYF. CDR3 in DNA: TGTGCCAGCAGACTAGGGGGCACAGATACGCAGTATTTT. Drawing the rest from reference TRBV2 and TRBJ2-3, the complete variable domain is EPEVTQTPSHQVTQMGQEVILRCVPISNHLYFYWYRQILGQKVEFLVSFYNNEISEKSEIFDDQFSVERPDGSNFTLKIRSTKLEDSAMYFCASRLGGTDTQYFGPGTRLTVL.